This TCR beta chain was identified in a study of OX40 agonist ivuxolimab in advanced cancers. CDR3 length: 14 residues. Germline V lookup: CDR1 SQVTM, CDR2 ANQGSEA. With 4 bases removed from V and 9 bases from J, the gap between germline ends came to 19 bases. Using immunoSEQ multiplex PCR, the repertoire was profiled, and TCRdb retains in-frame clones only, with some absent. The profile covers about 70,000 clones, with 85% appearing a single time and about 0.49% taken by the ten largest. The sample in question was CD4+ or CD8+ T cells sorted from blood, obtained in a trial of the OX40 agonist ivuxolimab. The V gene is TRBV29-1, the J gene TRBJ2-1; D unresolved. The source of this sequence is an adult with an advanced solid tumor such as melanoma, head and neck, liver or kidney cancer. The CDR3, as DNA: TGCAGCGTTGCTGTTTCTCGAATTACGGGTGAGCAGTTCTTC. Its translation is CSVAVSRITGEQFF.